The clone carrying this T cell receptor beta chain was counted a few times. No antigen is known for it. V lost 2 bases and J lost 2, with 9 bases in between. The length of the CDR3 is 14 residues. Germline V CDR1 and CDR2: SGHTA, FQGTGA. The data were taken from a study of CD8+ T cells in alopecia areata. For the study at large: Twice daily, treated patients received 5 to 10 mg of oral tofacitinib.

The authors extracted RNA and reverse transcribed it into cDNA as the sequencing template. Assay: immunoSEQ multiplex PCR; the TCRdb copy retains only in-frame clones and omits some. The sample consists of around 140,000 clones, approximately 49% of them appearing once. The study's findings and limits: Higher clonality and more expanded CD8+ clones appeared in lesional than normal scalp.

This material consisted of CD8+ T cells sorted from blood, taken at week 0. This receptor was obtained from a human donor with alopecia areata. The J gene is TRBJ2-5, the V gene TRBV7-3; maybe TRBD2 (6 bases). The CDR3 region is CASSLELAQETQYF. As DNA, the CDR3 is TGTGCCAGCAGCTTAGAACTAGCACAAGAGACCCAGTACTTC.